Following are 12 T cell receptor beta chains from one sample sequenced in a study of T cells in women clearing cervical HPV infection. Method: immunoSEQ multiplex PCR; TCRdb's copy keeps in-frame clones and lacks some. This sample's table has roughly 23,000 clones. Sequences were obtained from blood buffy coat. Receptors originate from a woman aged 18 to 75 with a cervical HPV16 infection that either progressed to CIN3+ or cleared (not recorded which).

Note on this clone: Read coverage stops 3 residues before the CDR3 terminus; the germline J gene supplies the remainder. The chain joins TRBV5-1 to TRBJ2-2; D possibly corresponds to TRBD2 (6 bases). CDR3 length: 15 amino acids. Germline values: CDR1 SGHRS, CDR2 YFSETQ. The covered CDR3 bases are TGCGCCAGCAGCCCCAGTGGGGGGTTCAATGAAAAG. This codes for CASSPSGGFNEK. The full CDR3 reads CASSPSGGFNEKLFF.

About this clone itself: The read falls 3 residues short of the CDR3 end, and the missing part is taken from the germline J gene. V and J are TRBV19 and TRBJ2-5, with 8 nucleotides matching TRBD1. Germline V gene sequence: CDR1 LNHDA, CDR2 SQIVND (reference sequence). The junction had 1 base not matched to a gene; V was cut back by 2 bases and J by 2 bases. CDR3 length: 14 amino acids. The DNA read from the CDR3 is TGTGCCAGTAGTATAAACAGGGGGCAAGAGACC. Translating gives CASSINRGQET. The entire CDR3 protein is CASSINRGQETQYF. Supplemented by reference TRBV19 and TRBJ2-5, the full variable domain reads DGGITQSPKYLFRKEGQNVTLSCEQNLNHDAMYWYRQDPGQGLRLIYYSQIVNDFQKGDIAEGYSVSREKKESFPLTVTSAQKNPTAFYLCASSINRGQETQYFGPGTRLLVL.

Comments on this clone: The sequenced fragment ends 3 residues before the CDR3 boundary, so the rest is inferred from the germline J gene. The gene calls are TRBV7-9 and TRBJ2-1, with D perhaps TRBD2 (7 bases). V shed 7 bases and J shed 9 bases, with 16 bases lying between them. Germline V gene data show CDR1 as SEHNR and CDR2 as FQNEAQ (reference sequence). There are 13 residues in the CDR3. This CDR3 is CASISEGGGEQFF. CDR3 DNA, as far as it was read: TGTGCCAGCATCTCAGAGGGGGGGGGTGAG.

A remark on this clone: The read finishes 3 residues shy of the CDR3 end, and the germline J gene is used to complete it. This chain connects TRBV2 to TRBJ2-2; 10 nucleotides agree with TRBD1. Unmatched junction bases numbered 5, after V lost 0 bases and J lost 7 bases. The CDR3 length is 16 residues. CDR1 SNHLY and CDR2 FYNNEI come from the germline V gene. CDR3 sequence: CASSEAGQGVGGELFF. The CDR3 DNA, read in part, is TGTGCCAGCAGTGAAGCCGGACAGGGGGTAGGCGGGGAG.

Comments on this clone: The read ends 3 residues before the CDR3 terminus; that terminus is restored from the germline J gene. The chain recombines TRBV2 with TRBJ1-5; unclear D gene. Trimming took 4 bases from V and 6 from J, leaving 10 bases between them. In germline, CDR1 is SNHLY, CDR2 FYNNEI. This CDR3 region has 13 residues. CDR3 loop: CASSVETRQPQHF. The part of the CDR3 DNA that was read is TGTGCCAGCAGTGTCGAAACGCGTCAGCCC.

A word on this clone: The sequenced fragment ends 3 residues before the CDR3 boundary, so the rest is inferred from the germline J gene. The V and J genes are TRBV7-6 and TRBJ1-4; the D is unclear. This CDR3 is 15 amino acids long. Germline CDR1 SGHVS, CDR2 FNYEAQ. Trimming took off 5 bases at V and 0 bases at J, with 10 bases between the two ends. The sequenced part of the CDR3 DNA is TGTGCCAGCAGCGCACAACTAGCAACTAATGAAAAA. This encodes CASSAQLATNEK. The whole CDR3 sequence is CASSAQLATNEKLFF. Using reference TRBV7-6 and TRBJ1-4 for the parts outside the CDR3, the full variable domain is GAGVSQSPRYKVTKRGQDVALRCDPISGHVSLYWYRQALGQGPEFLTYFNYEAQQDKSGLPNDRFSAERPEGSISTLTIQRTEQRDSAMYRCASSAQLATNEKLFFGSGTQLSVL.

Remarks on this clone: The read ends 3 residues early relative to the CDR3; the germline J gene fills the gap. V gene TRBV5-4 combines with J gene TRBJ2-2, with TRBD2 matching 7 bases. Germline CDR1 reads SGHNT; CDR2 reads YYREEE (reference sequence). The CDR3 length is 15 residues. The trim removed 0 bases at V and 3 bases at J, leaving 2 bases unmatched. The CDR3 loop reads CASSLGREYTGELFF. The sequenced CDR3 bases are TGTGCCAGCAGCTTGGGGCGGGAGTACACCGGGGAG.

On this clone: Read data end 3 residues before the CDR3 end; the end is taken from the germline J gene. The chain joins TRBV7-9 to TRBJ1-1; D is perhaps TRBD1 (5 bases). Trimming removed 5 bases from V and 4 bases from J, with 11 bases in between. From germline, CDR1 is SEHNR and CDR2 FQNEAQ (reference sequence). There are 13 residues in the CDR3. CDR3 sequence reads: CASSQTGGTEAFF. The sequenced part of the CDR3 DNA is TGTGCCAGCAGCCAAACCGGGGGCACTGAA.

In the case of this clone: The CDR3 extends 3 residues past the end of the read, so its final part is completed from the germline J gene. The V and J genes are TRBV7-9 and TRBJ1-5; possibly TRBD1 for D (5 bases). Trimming took 3 bases from V and 1 from J, leaving 10 bases between them. The CDR3 consists of 15 residues. Looked up from germline, CDR1 is SEHNR and CDR2 is FQNEAQ (reference sequence). The CDR3 DNA, read in part, is TGTGCCAGCAGCTTTGAGGGGAGCAGCAATCAGCCC. It encodes CASSFEGSSNQP. The whole CDR3 reads CASSFEGSSNQPQHF.

With respect to this clone: Coverage ceases 3 residues before the CDR3 finishes, and the germline J gene fills in the end. This chain connects TRBV10-3 to TRBJ2-2, with D maybe TRBD2 (6 bases). The CDR3 loop spans 12 amino acids. Germline CDR1 is ENHRY and CDR2 is SYGVKD. The chain's CDR3 is CAIRGGDEKLFF. The sequenced part of the CDR3 DNA is TGTGCCATCAGGGGCGGGGATGAAAAG.

Note on this clone: The read ends 3 residues before the CDR3 terminus; that terminus is restored from the germline J gene. The rearrangement uses TRBV19 and TRBJ2-3, with D perhaps TRBD1 (5 bases). Deletions cut 0 bases from V and 1 base from J, with 17 bases between. The germline CDR1 and CDR2 sequences are LNHDA and SQIVND (reference sequence). The CDR3 totals 18 residues. CDR3 loop: CASSIDQGRTYRTDTQYF. CDR3 bases read: TGTGCCAGTAGTATAGATCAGGGCAGGACCTACCGCACAGATACG.

CDR3 amino acids: CSAEDSYEQYF. The part of the CDR3 DNA that was read is TGCAGTGCAGAGGACAGCTACGAG. This chain connects TRBV20-1 to TRBJ2-7, with D perhaps matching TRBD1 (6 bases). The sequence runs out 3 residues before the end of the CDR3; the remainder is reconstructed from the germline J gene. This CDR3 has 11 residues. The V end was cut by 6 bases, the J end by 3 bases, with 9 bases between. Looked up from germline, CDR1 is DFQATT and CDR2 is SNEGSKA (reference sequence).